These 20 T cell receptor beta chains were sequenced from one sample in a study of neurological immune-mediated disorders. TCRdb reprocessed the 5' RACE reads with MiXCR, giving one entry per CDR3 protein. The sample records roughly 60,000 distinct CDR3 sequences, about 2.5% being singletons. Sequencing was performed on PBMCs. Receptors were obtained from a man aged 50-60 years with multiple sclerosis.

This clonotype was seen at least ten times. V is TRBV6-6 and J is TRBJ1-1, with 11 bases that match TRBD1. The CDR3 loop spans 16 amino acids. Germline CDR1 and CDR2: MNHNY and SVGAGI (reference sequence). V dropped 6 bases and J dropped 0; count of bases not matched to a gene: 6. The DNA for the CDR3 is TGTGCCAGCAGACAGGGACAGGGGGACGTGAACACTGAAGCTTTCTTT. This sequence encodes CASRQGQGDVNTEAFF.

This clonotype was counted between two and nine times. A much larger clone differs from this one at a single base, so this may be a read error. J is TRBJ2-3 and V is TRBV4-1; D may be TRBD1 or TRBD2 (6 bases each). The germline gives CDR1 MGHRA, CDR2 YSYEKL. This CDR3 has 17 residues. The V end lost 0 bases, the J end lost 2 bases, and 15 bases lay between the germline ends. CDR3 sequence (DNA): TGCGCCAGCAGCCAAGATCGAAAAGGGGGGATCACAGATACGCAGTATTTT. This translates into CASSQDRKGGITDTQYF.

This clonotype is medium-sized within its sample. The chain has TRBV5-1 and TRBJ2-2, with D perhaps being TRBD1 or TRBD2 (5 bases each). CDR1 and CDR2 from the germline V gene are SGHRS and YFSETQ. The CDR3 is 16 amino acids. V was shortened by 1 base and J by 2 bases, with 12 bases between the two germline ends. CDR3 region: CASSLNTGANTGELFF. The CDR3 nucleotides read TGCGCCAGCAGCTTGAACACCGGGGCCAACACCGGGGAGCTGTTTTTT.

This clonotype has a handful of counts. This chain connects TRBV29-1 to TRBJ1-1; D call uncertain. Trimming stripped 3 bases from V and 0 bases from J, with 2 bases between. This CDR3 contains 11 residues. Germline-derived CDR1 and CDR2 are SQVTM and ANQGSEA. CDR3 bases: TGCAGCGTTGAGCTGAACACTGAAGCTTTCTTT. It encodes CSVELNTEAFF.

This clonotype was seen repeatedly, ten times or more. CDR3 sequence reads: CSARGQAQQYF. CDR3 in DNA: TGCAGTGCTAGAGGACAGGCCCAGCAGTACTTC. The chain employs TRBV20-1 and TRBJ2-7; the D gene is possibly TRBD1 (6 bases). The ends were cut back, 1 base at V and 8 bases at J, with 9 bases in the middle. The CDR3 consists of 11 residues. CDR1 is DFQATT and CDR2 is SNEGSKA in the germline V gene (reference sequence).

Ten or more counts support this clonotype. The V gene is TRBV7-2, the J gene TRBJ1-6, with 9 bases identical to TRBD1. The ends lost 8 bases at V and 5 bases at J; junction bases unmatched: 4. Germline assignment: CDR1 SGHTA and CDR2 FQGNSA. The CDR3 runs to 14 residues. The CDR3 protein is CASVGDRDNSPLHF. CDR3 in DNA: TGTGCCAGCGTCGGGGACAGGGATAATTCACCCCTCCACTTT.

Many counts were recorded for this clonotype. The V call is TRBV20-1, the J call TRBJ2-1, with 7 bases identical to TRBD2. The germline gives CDR1 DFQATT, CDR2 SNEGSKA (reference sequence). The junction had 9 bases not matched to a gene; V was cut back by 2 bases and J by 8 bases. CDR3 length: 14 residues. The chain's CDR3 is CSARSAGVGDEQFF. The CDR3 bases are TGCAGTGCTAGATCGGCGGGGGTGGGGGATGAGCAGTTCTTC.

This clonotype was detected a few times. A single base separates this from a much larger clone, so it may be a read error. The rearrangement uses TRBV6-5 and TRBJ2-3; D may be TRBD2 (7 bases). Per germline, CDR1 MNHEY and CDR2 SVGAGI. The CDR3 totals 15 residues. The V end lost 7 bases, the J end lost 5 bases, and 19 bases lay between the germline ends. Here the CDR3 reads CASTLEGGPQDTQYF. DNA of the CDR3: TGTGCCAGCACCCTAGAGGGGGGGCCGCAAGATACGCAGTATTTT.

At least ten counts were recorded for this clonotype. The CDR3: CASSRRQVPYEQYF. The CDR3 DNA reads TGTGCCAGCAGCCGGCGGCAGGTCCCCTACGAGCAGTACTTC. V usage is TRBV3-1 and J usage is TRBJ2-7; D gene uncertain. The CDR3 is 14 residues long. V dropped 4 bases and J dropped 2 bases, with 12 bases sitting between them. CDR1 and CDR2 (germline): LGHDT, YNNKEL (reference sequence).

This clonotype was seen many times. This chain uses TRBV7-9 with TRBJ2-7; D possibly corresponds to TRBD1 (5 bases). Trimming took off 5 bases at V and 2 bases at J, with 7 bases between the two ends. This CDR3 has 12 amino acids. The germline V gene encodes CDR1 SEHNR and CDR2 FQNEAQ (reference sequence). CDR3 residues: CASSKTAYEQYF. DNA for the CDR3: TGTGCCAGCAGCAAGACAGCCTACGAGCAGTACTTC.

This clonotype was seen ten or more times. The chain joins TRBV27 to TRBJ2-2, with 8 bases identical to TRBD2. The CDR3 has 12 amino acids. Per germline, CDR1 MNHEY and CDR2 SMNVEV (reference sequence). Trimming took 8 bases from V and 4 from J; bases not matched to a gene: 0. Written as DNA, the CDR3 is TGTGCCAGCGGGACTAGCACCGGGGAGCTGTTTTTT. Protein product: CASGTSTGELFF.

This clonotype showed up many times. V and J are TRBV7-2 and TRBJ1-1, with D possibly being TRBD1 (6 bases). CDR3 size: 15 residues. V lost 1 base and J lost 4, with 13 bases in between. Germline values: CDR1 SGHTA, CDR2 FQGNSA. The CDR3 spells CASSLDRVRGTEAFF. DNA for the CDR3: TGTGCCAGCAGCTTAGACAGGGTCAGGGGCACTGAAGCTTTCTTT.

There are many counts of this clonotype. The chain carries TRBV4-3 and TRBJ2-2; D possibly corresponds to TRBD2 (5 bases). The CDR3 spans 16 residues. Germline V CDR1 and CDR2: LGHNA, YSLEER. Trimming stripped 0 bases from V and 5 bases from J, with 13 bases between. CDR3: CASSQDRGLPTGELFF. In DNA, the CDR3 is TGCGCCAGCAGCCAAGATAGAGGGTTACCTACCGGGGAGCTGTTTTTT.

This clonotype has at least ten counts. This chain connects TRBV18 to TRBJ1-5; 11 bases agree with TRBD1. Germline CDR1 and CDR2: KGHSH and LQKENI. The V and J ends lost 4 bases and 3 bases, in that order; junction bases with no gene match: 2. CDR3 size: 15 residues. CDR3 DNA: TGTGCCAGCTCACGGGGACAGGGGGACAATCAGCCCCAGCATTTT. Protein: CASSRGQGDNQPQHF.

Only one count was recorded for this clonotype. The rearrangement uses TRBV6-1 and TRBJ1-5; no definite D call. The CDR3 contains 15 residues. Trimming stripped 7 bases from V and 4 bases from J, with 17 bases between. CDR1 and CDR2 from the germline V gene are MNHNS and SASEGT. CDR3 residues: CASTAGSGGNQPQHF. In DNA form, the CDR3 reads TGTGCCAGCACCGCGGGGTCGGGAGGAAATCAGCCCCAGCATTTT.

This clonotype was seen many times. V usage is TRBV29-1 and J usage is TRBJ2-7; D is unclear. The CDR3 runs 12 residues. V was clipped by 7 bases and J by 6 bases, with 16 bases between them. Germline V gives CDR1 SQVTM, CDR2 ANQGSEA. CDR3 residues: CSAGAFPGEQYF. Written as DNA, the CDR3 is TGCAGCGCCGGAGCCTTTCCCGGCGAGCAGTACTTC.

Many counts were recorded for this clonotype. The chain links TRBV3-1 to TRBJ2-3; 7 nucleotides agree with TRBD1. There are 17 residues in the CDR3. After removal of 0 bases from V and 4 bases from J, the junction contained 10 bases not matched to a gene. Germline V gene sequence: CDR1 LGHDT, CDR2 YNNKEL (reference sequence). The CDR3 loop is CASSQDRQGVGADTQYF. The CDR3 DNA reads TGTGCCAGCAGCCAAGACCGGCAGGGGGTGGGGGCAGATACGCAGTATTTT.

This clonotype was seen many times. The V and J genes are TRBV6-5 and TRBJ2-7; 9 positions agree with TRBD2. The V gene's germline CDR1 is MNHEY and CDR2 SVGAGI. The CDR3 runs to 14 residues. With 5 bases clipped from V and 2 bases from J, the junction kept 4 bases outside the gene matches. CDR3 DNA sequence: TGTGCCAGCAGTCCCGAGCGGGGGGCCTACGAGCAGTACTTC. Translated, it gives CASSPERGAYEQYF.

This clonotype was counted many times. This rearrangement joins TRBV5-1 to TRBJ2-3; the D call may be TRBD1 or TRBD2 (5 bases each). V shed 0 bases and J shed 3 bases, with 17 bases lying between them. This CDR3 contains 17 residues. The germline CDR1 and CDR2 sequences are SGHRS and YFSETQ. For the CDR3, the DNA is TGCGCCAGCAGCTTGGGTGGTTCGGGACGAGCAACAGATACGCAGTATTTT. It yields the protein CASSLGGSGRATDTQYF.

In this sample, this clonotype turned up many times. V usage is TRBV4-3 and J usage is TRBJ2-1; D is possibly TRBD1 or TRBD2 (5 bases each). The ends were cut back, 1 base at V and 4 bases at J, with 8 bases in the middle. Germline assignment: CDR1 LGHNA and CDR2 YSLEER. The CDR3 runs to 14 residues. This CDR3 reads CASSQAGAYNEQFF. CDR3 sequence (DNA): TGCGCCAGCAGCCAAGCCGGGGCTTACAATGAGCAGTTCTTC.